The 30 T cell receptor beta chains below all came from one sample that was sequenced in a study of OX40 agonist ivuxolimab in advanced cancers. The assay was immunoSEQ multiplex PCR, and TCRdb's table has in-frame clones only and misses some. The sample consists of tens of thousands of clones, 75% to 90% of them appearing once. Sequencing used CD4+ or CD8+ T cells sorted from blood, obtained in a trial of the OX40 agonist ivuxolimab. The receptors derive from an adult with an advanced solid tumor such as melanoma, head and neck, liver or kidney cancer.

This chain joins TRBV10-1 and TRBJ2-3; the D is unclear. Germline values: CDR1 WNHNN, CDR2 SYGVQD (reference sequence). The length of the CDR3 is 13 residues. Trimming shortened V by 4 bases and J by 4 bases, and 9 bases separated the two germline ends. DNA for the CDR3: TGCGCCAGCAGTGCGATGACTCCAGATACGCAGTATTTT. It encodes CASSAMTPDTQYF.

V usage is TRBV9 and J usage is TRBJ2-3; 11 bases align to TRBD2. The length of the CDR3 is 15 residues. With V trimmed by 2 bases and J by 2 bases, 1 base remained unmatched. CDR1 and CDR2 from the germline V gene are SGDLS and YYNGEE. The CDR3 loop is CASSVSGRATDTQYF. The CDR3 bases are TGTGCCAGCAGCGTTAGCGGGAGGGCCACAGATACGCAGTATTTT. The variable domain in full, with the rest retrieved from reference TRBV9 and TRBJ2-3, is DSGVTQTPKHLITATGQRVTLRCSPRSGDLSVYWYQQSLDQGLQFLIQYYNGEERAKGNILERFSAQQFPDLHSELNLSSLELGDSALYFCASSVSGRATDTQYFGPGTRLTVL.

The chain has TRBV28 and TRBJ2-7; TRBD2 matches 8 bases. After removal of 2 bases from V and 2 bases from J, the junction contained 5 bases not matched to a gene. Germline assignment: CDR1 MDHEN and CDR2 SYDVKM. CDR3 length: 15 amino acids. In DNA, the CDR3 is TGTGCCAGCAGTTTACGGACTAGCCGGGCCTACGAGCAGTACTTC. It codes for CASSLRTSRAYEQYF.

The rearrangement links TRBV27 to TRBJ2-5; D is unresolved. Germline V gene lookup returns CDR1 MNHEY and CDR2 SMNVEV (reference sequence). The CDR3 runs to 13 residues. The V gene lost 1 base and the J gene lost 4 bases, with 7 bases spanning the gap. The CDR3 nucleotides are TGTGCCAGCAGTTTATTCGCCCGAGAGACCCAGTACTTC. Its protein product is CASSLFARETQYF.

J is TRBJ1-5 and V is TRBV28, with 10 bases lining up with TRBD1. After removal of 4 bases from V and 0 bases from J, the junction contained 3 bases not matched to a gene. Germline V gene sequence: CDR1 MDHEN, CDR2 SYDVKM. This CDR3 region has 16 residues. For the CDR3, the DNA is TGTGCCAGCAGTTCGACAGGGGGCAATAGCAATCAGCCCCAGCATTTT. This sequence encodes CASSSTGGNSNQPQHF.

V usage is TRBV5-4 and J usage is TRBJ1-2; D gene unclear. Germline V gene data show CDR1 as SGHNT and CDR2 as YYREEE (reference sequence). V lost 1 base to trimming and J lost 0 bases, with 13 bases between them. This CDR3 spans 16 amino acids. CDR3 in DNA: TGTGCCAGCAGCTTGTCGGCGACGGAATCTAACTATGGCTACACCTTC. This codes for CASSLSATESNYGYTF.

This chain links TRBV5-5 with TRBJ2-5, with 8 bases lining up with TRBD2. CDR1 SGHKS and CDR2 YYEKEE come from the germline V gene (reference sequence). This CDR3 is built from 16 residues. J gave up 1 base and V 0 bases, and 5 bases lay outside the gene matches. This chain's CDR3 is CASSLGLARFQETQYF. CDR3 bases: TGTGCCAGCAGCTTGGGACTAGCGCGATTCCAAGAGACCCAGTACTTC.

The rearrangement uses TRBV11-2 and TRBJ2-5; 8 nucleotides match TRBD2. TRBJ2-7 explains the end of the DNA better; the J call may be wrong. The germline V gene has CDR1 SGHAT and CDR2 FQNNGV. This CDR3 region has 15 residues. CDR3 sequence reads: CASSLVAGFVYEQYF. Here the CDR3 DNA reads TGTGCCAGCAGCTTAGTAGCGGGGTTCGTCTACGAGCAGTACTTC.

The chain carries TRBV11-1 and TRBJ2-3; D not resolved. With 2 bases removed from V and 4 bases from J, the gap between germline ends came to 10 bases. Germline V lookup: CDR1 SGHAT, CDR2 FQDESV (reference sequence). The CDR3 covers 14 residues. The CDR3 DNA reads TGTGCCAGCAGCTTACAGTCAGCTGCAGATACGCAGTATTTT. Translated: CASSLQSAADTQYF.

This rearrangement joins TRBV28 to TRBJ2-3; D is undetermined. Trimming pared 3 bases from V and 11 bases from J, leaving 9 bases between. Germline V gene data show CDR1 as MDHEN and CDR2 as SYDVKM. The CDR3 totals 11 residues. CDR3 amino acids: CASSFPDLQYF. The CDR3 DNA is TGTGCCAGCAGTTTCCCCGACTTGCAGTATTTT.

V and J are TRBV5-1 and TRBJ2-1; D perhaps matches TRBD2 (5 bases). Deletions cut 6 bases from V and 1 base from J, with 14 bases between. The CDR3 is made up of 15 amino acids. Germline V gene sequence: CDR1 SGHRS, CDR2 YFSETQ. The CDR3: CASMEDEQSYNEQFF. As DNA, the CDR3 is TGCGCCAGCATGGAGGATGAGCAATCCTACAATGAGCAGTTCTTC.

The genes are TRBV28 and TRBJ1-5; 7 bases fit TRBD1. This CDR3 region has 17 residues. V was clipped by 2 bases and J by 3 bases; unmatched bases: 10. Germline V gene data show CDR1 as MDHEN and CDR2 as SYDVKM. The CDR3 DNA sequence: TGTGCCAGCAGTTTAATAAGGACAGGCCCTCTCAATCAGCCCCAGCATTTT. This translates into CASSLIRTGPLNQPQHF.

This clone has a single count. This chain connects TRBV4-1 to TRBJ2-5; no clear D. The ends were cut back, 0 bases at V and 2 bases at J, with 10 bases in the middle. From germline, CDR1 is MGHRA and CDR2 YSYEKL. The CDR3 consists of 15 residues. This CDR3 is CASSQDQARQETQYF. CDR3 bases: TGCGCCAGCAGCCAAGACCAGGCAAGACAAGAGACCCAGTACTTC.

The rearrangement uses TRBV5-4 and TRBJ1-5, with D possibly being TRBD1 (6 bases). The CDR3 loop spans 13 amino acids. The V end was cut by 3 bases, the J end by 5 bases, with 9 bases between. Germline lookup yields CDR1 SGHNT and CDR2 YYREEE (reference sequence). The CDR3 sequence is CASSSGQHQPQHF. DNA for the CDR3: TGTGCCAGCAGCTCGGGACAACATCAGCCCCAGCATTTT.

Only a few counts were recorded for this clone. CDR3 protein: CASSGGWTQYF. As DNA, the CDR3 is TGTGCCAGCAGTGGCGGTTGGACCCAGTACTTC. This chain links TRBV2 with TRBJ2-5; no definite D call. The CDR3 consists of 11 residues. V was trimmed by 4 bases and J by 7 bases, leaving 7 bases between them. CDR1 is SNHLY and CDR2 is FYNNEI in the germline V gene.

The V and J genes are TRBV5-4 and TRBJ1-1; D gene ambiguous. CDR1 is SGHNT and CDR2 is YYREEE in the germline V gene (reference sequence). The CDR3 totals 11 residues. Deletions cut 9 bases from V and 1 base from J, with 7 bases between. The CDR3 coding sequence is TGTGCCACCCTTTGGAACACTGAAGCTTTCTTT. The encoded protein is CATLWNTEAFF.

This clone was found once. J is TRBJ2-7 and V is TRBV27; no definite D call. Germline V CDR1 and CDR2: MNHEY, SMNVEV (reference sequence). The CDR3 is 13 amino acids. The V end was cut by 7 bases, the J end by 7 bases, with 17 bases between. CDR3 DNA sequence: TGTGCCAGCATCAGTTGGGAAGACGGGGAGCAGTACTTC. Its translation: CASISWEDGEQYF.

The chain is built from TRBV9 and TRBJ1-2; 9 bases match TRBD1. Germline-derived CDR1 and CDR2 are SGDLS and YYNGEE. The CDR3 covers 13 residues. V shed 4 bases, J shed 7 bases, and the junction held 5 bases outside the gene matches. Written as DNA, the CDR3 is TGTGCCAGCAGCAAAAACAGGGGGCTTGGCTACACCTTC. It codes for CASSKNRGLGYTF. Full variable domain (rest looked up from reference TRBV9 and TRBJ1-2): DSGVTQTPKHLITATGQRVTLRCSPRSGDLSVYWYQQSLDQGLQFLIQYYNGEERAKGNILERFSAQQFPDLHSELNLSSLELGDSALYFCASSKNRGLGYTFGSGTRLTVV.

The gene calls are TRBV15 and TRBJ2-7; TRBD1 matches 7 bases. Germline-derived CDR1 and CDR2 are LNHNV and YYDKDF (reference sequence). This CDR3 has 14 amino acids. With 6 bases clipped from V and 0 bases from J, the junction kept 5 bases outside the gene matches. The CDR3 bases are TGTGCCACCAGTTATGAGGGGGCCTCCTACGAGCAGTACTTC. Its protein is CATSYEGASYEQYF.

The chain carries TRBV2 and TRBJ2-5; D gene uncertain. In germline, CDR1 is SNHLY, CDR2 FYNNEI. V lost 9 bases to trimming and J lost 4 bases, with 6 bases between them. This CDR3 comprises 10 residues. The CDR3 region is CASKGETQYF. The CDR3 coding sequence is TGTGCCAGTAAGGGAGAGACCCAGTACTTC.

The V and J genes are TRBV4-1 and TRBJ2-7; 7 bases align to TRBD2. V dropped 2 bases and J dropped 9; count of bases not matched to a gene: 10. This CDR3 comprises 14 residues. Germline CDR1 is MGHRA and CDR2 is YSYEKL. In nucleotides, the CDR3 is TGCGCCAGCAGCCAACAATCGACGGGGGGTTGGCAGTACTTC. This gives the protein CASSQQSTGGWQYF.

The V and J genes are TRBV6-5 and TRBJ1-1, with D possibly matching TRBD1 (6 bases). The CDR3 extends over 14 amino acids. CDR1 and CDR2 from the germline V gene are MNHEY and SVGAGI. V shed 6 bases and J shed 4 bases, with 15 bases lying between them. The CDR3 reads CASSQRRGGTEAFF. The CDR3 DNA reads as TGTGCCAGCAGCCAGAGGAGAGGGGGCACTGAAGCTTTCTTT.

The chain is built from TRBV5-6 and TRBJ2-1, with 9 bases matching TRBD2. There are 14 residues in the CDR3. CDR1 and CDR2 from the germline V gene are SGHDT and YYEEEE. With 4 bases clipped from V and 6 bases from J, the junction kept 5 bases outside the gene matches. The CDR3 coding sequence is TGTGCCAGCAGCACGGGACTAGCAACCAATGAGCAGTTCTTC. Translated: CASSTGLATNEQFF. Drawing the rest from reference TRBV5-6 and TRBJ2-1, the complete variable domain is DAGVTQSPTHLIKTRGQQVTLRCSPKSGHDTVSWYQQALGQGPQFIFQYYEEEERQRGNFPDRFSGHQFPNYSSELNVNALLLGDSALYLCASSTGLATNEQFFGPGTRLTVL.

The gene calls are TRBV19 and TRBJ2-1, with 7 bases matching TRBD1. The CDR3 runs 18 residues. Germline CDR1 is LNHDA and CDR2 is SQIVND (reference sequence). The junction had 14 bases not matched to a gene; V was cut back by 2 bases and J by 4 bases. This CDR3 reads CASSISTGAGQEYNEQFF. The CDR3 DNA follows: TGTGCCAGTAGTATAAGTACAGGGGCAGGACAGGAGTACAATGAGCAGTTCTTC.

The chain uses TRBV9 and TRBJ2-5; possibly TRBD1 for D (6 bases). This CDR3 spans 13 amino acids. Deletions cut 0 bases from V and 4 bases from J, with 7 bases between. Germline V gene data show CDR1 as SGDLS and CDR2 as YYNGEE. Here the CDR3 reads CASSVEGVETQYF. The CDR3 bases are TGTGCCAGCAGCGTAGAGGGGGTAGAGACCCAGTACTTC.

The chain uses TRBV4-1 and TRBJ2-3, with 12 bases that match TRBD2. CDR3 length equals 20 residues. Per the germline V gene, CDR1 is MGHRA and CDR2 is YSYEKL. V shed 1 base and J 2 bases; nucleotides not matched to a gene: 13. The CDR3 bases are TGCGCCAGCAGCCAAGTGCCTCTTACTAGCGGGGGGCCTCTCACAGATACGCAGTATTTT. Its protein product is CASSQVPLTSGGPLTDTQYF.

The genes are TRBV5-1 and TRBJ2-2; 7 bases are shared with TRBD2. This CDR3 comprises 14 residues. Per germline, CDR1 SGHRS and CDR2 YFSETQ. Trimming removed 5 bases from V and 0 bases from J; junction bases left unmatched: 1. This CDR3 is CASRSGANTGELFF. CDR3 nucleotides: TGCGCCAGCAGAAGCGGGGCGAACACCGGGGAGCTGTTTTTT. Filled out from reference TRBV5-1 and TRBJ2-2, the complete variable domain reads KAGVTQTPRYLIKTRGQQVTLSCSPISGHRSVSWYQQTPGQGLQFLFEYFSETQRNKGNFPGRFSGRQFSNSRSEMNVSTLELGDSALYLCASRSGANTGELFFGEGSRLTVL.

V is TRBV11-2 and J is TRBJ2-3; D possibly uses TRBD1 or TRBD2 (7 bases each). CDR1 and CDR2 from the germline V gene are SGHAT and FQNNGV. This CDR3 has 15 amino acids. The V end lost 7 bases, the J end lost 4 bases, and 18 bases lay between the germline ends. The CDR3 DNA is TGTGCCAGCACCATTGGGGCAGGGGGGGCAGATACGCAGTATTTT. It specifies CASTIGAGGADTQYF. Full variable domain (rest looked up from reference TRBV11-2 and TRBJ2-3): EAGVAQSPRYKIIEKRQSVAFWCNPISGHATLYWYQQILGQGPKLLIQFQNNGVVDDSQLPKDRFSAERLKGVDSTLKIQPAKLEDSAVYLCASTIGAGGADTQYFGPGTRLTVL.

The chain combines TRBV7-9 with TRBJ1-1; 11 bases match TRBD1. With 5 bases clipped from V and 5 bases from J, the junction kept 4 bases outside the gene matches. From germline, CDR1 is SEHNR and CDR2 FQNEAQ (reference sequence). The CDR3 is 14 residues long. CDR3: CASSRGQGETEAFF. The DNA for the CDR3 is TGTGCCAGCAGCCGGGGACAGGGGGAAACTGAAGCTTTCTTT.

This sequence joins TRBV7-9 and TRBJ1-2; no clear D. There are 14 residues in the CDR3. CDR1 is SEHNR and CDR2 is FQNEAQ in the germline V gene (reference sequence). The V gene lost 2 bases and the J gene lost 0 bases, with 7 bases spanning the gap. In DNA form, the CDR3 reads TGTGCCAGCAGCTTACAGGAAGCTAACTATGGCTACACCTTC. Translated: CASSLQEANYGYTF.